This T cell receptor (beta chain) was retrieved from a study of blood T cell repertoires in COVID-19. In the study's own analysis: Amplification of reference gene primers provided the estimated nucleated cell counts. TCRdb's copy holds only in-frame clones and misses some; the assay was immunoSEQ multiplex PCR. The D gene and trimming were derived from the DNA, and the V and J assignments and clone size from that table. The sample has hundreds of thousands of clones; 85% to 90% are singletons. This clone has only a few counts. CDR3 length: 15 residues. Trimming shortened V by 4 bases and J by 5 bases, and 18 bases separated the two germline ends. Germline values: CDR1 SGHTA, CDR2 FQGTGA.

Sequencing was done on a sample of PBMCs or T cells enriched from blood (not recorded which). The rearrangement joins TRBV7-3 to TRBJ2-7; the D gene is possibly TRBD2 (5 bases). This TCR derives from a woman aged 50 to 60 in a cohort exposed to, infected with or recovered from COVID-19 (not recorded which). The CDR3 sequence: CASSSHYTSMHEQYF. The CDR3 bases are TGTGCCAGCAGCTCCCATTACACTAGTATGCACGAGCAGTACTTC.